This entry concerns a single T cell receptor beta chain. The data were obtained in a study of blood T cell repertoires in COVID-19. Study at large: Italy, Spain and the United States were the sources of the convalescent and acute COVID-19 samples. Sources were T cells, B-cell-depleted T cells, or PBMCs; the material itself was cDNA or gDNA.

The junction had 1 base not matched to a gene; V was cut back by 2 bases and J by 3 bases. In germline, CDR1 is MNHEY, CDR2 SVGAGI. The CDR3 contains 15 residues. Per the study methods: Reference gene primer amplification gave estimated nucleated cell counts. Profiled with immunoSEQ multiplex PCR; TCRdb holds only in-frame clones, not every one. Clone size and the V and J calls come from that table; the DNA yielded D and trimming. The sample has over 40,000 clones; about nine tenths are singletons. Material for sequencing was peripheral blood. This sequence originates from a human donor in a cohort sampled during active COVID-19. V gene TRBV6-5 combines with J gene TRBJ2-1, with 10 bases identical to TRBD2. The CDR3, as DNA: TGTGCCAGCAGTTACGGGACTAGCGTCTACAATGAGCAGTTCTTC. This sequence encodes CASSYGTSVYNEQFF.